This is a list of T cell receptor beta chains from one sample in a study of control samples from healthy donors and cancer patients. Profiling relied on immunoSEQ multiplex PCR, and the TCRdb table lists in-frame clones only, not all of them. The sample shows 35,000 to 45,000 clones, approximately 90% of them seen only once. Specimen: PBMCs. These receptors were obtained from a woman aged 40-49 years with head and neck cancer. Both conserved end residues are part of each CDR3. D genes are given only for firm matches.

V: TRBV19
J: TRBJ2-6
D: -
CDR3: CASSIGSSGANVLTF
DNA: TGTGCCAGTAGTATAGGTAGCTCTGGGGCCAACGTCCTGACTTTC

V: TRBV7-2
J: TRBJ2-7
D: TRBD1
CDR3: CASSRSQGQPYEQYF
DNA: TGTGCCAGCAGCCGTTCACAGGGGCAACCCTACGAGCAGTACTTC

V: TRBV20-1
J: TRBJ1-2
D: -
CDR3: CSASSEGEYYGYTF
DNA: TGCAGTGCTAGTAGCGAAGGGGAATACTATGGCTACACCTTC

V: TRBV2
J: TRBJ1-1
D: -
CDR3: CSFTGPEGEAFF
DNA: TGTTCGTTTACAGGGCCCGAAGGTGAAGCTTTCTTT

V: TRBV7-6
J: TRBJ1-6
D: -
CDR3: CASSTRTARNSPLHF
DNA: TGTGCCAGCAGCACAAGGACAGCTCGAAATTCACCCCTCCACTTT

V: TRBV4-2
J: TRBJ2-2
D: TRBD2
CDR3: CASSQDSAGGRAGELFF
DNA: TGTGCCAGCAGCCAAGATTCTGCGGGAGGGCGCGCCGGGGAGCTGTTTTTT

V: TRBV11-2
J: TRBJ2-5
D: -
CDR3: CASTRTLGETQYF
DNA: TGTGCCAGCACCCGGACGTTGGGGGAGACCCAGTACTTC

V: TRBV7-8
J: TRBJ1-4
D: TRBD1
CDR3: CASSSSQGANEKLFF
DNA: TGTGCCAGCAGCTCATCACAGGGGGCTAATGAAAAACTGTTTTTT

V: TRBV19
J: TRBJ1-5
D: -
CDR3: CASSIGEGPRPQHF
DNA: TGTGCCAGTAGTATAGGAGAAGGACCTCGGCCCCAGCATTTT

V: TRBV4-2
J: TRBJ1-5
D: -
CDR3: CASSQEWSGSNQPQHF
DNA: TGTGCCAGCAGCCAAGAATGGTCTGGTAGCAATCAGCCCCAGCATTTT

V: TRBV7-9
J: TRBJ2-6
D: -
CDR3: CASTQAGANVLTF
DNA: TGTGCCAGCACTCAAGCTGGGGCCAACGTCCTGACTTTC

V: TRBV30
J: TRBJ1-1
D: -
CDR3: CAWSVQSNTEAFF
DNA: TGTGCCTGGAGTGTACAGAGTAACACTGAAGCTTTCTTT

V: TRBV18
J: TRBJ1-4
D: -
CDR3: CASSQGFVEKLFF
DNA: TGTGCCAGCTCACAGGGGTTTGTCGAAAAACTGTTTTTT